This T cell receptor (beta chain) came from a study of chemoradiotherapy in HPV16-positive cancers. This clone was counted between two and nine times. Its antigen remains unknown. Only in-frame clones appear in the TCRdb table, and some are missing; sequencing was by immunoSEQ multiplex PCR. The profile shows 20,000 to 25,000 clones, approximately 86% of them singletons. Findings and limits, study-wide: In HPV16-positive patients, HPV-responsive T-cell expansion tracked better recurrence-free survival.

Germline lookup yields CDR1 SGHDT and CDR2 YYEEEE. Trimming took 4 bases from V and 5 from J, leaving 16 bases between them. This CDR3 has 14 residues. The rearrangement links TRBV5-6 to TRBJ2-7; the D is unclear. This clonotype originated in a human donor with HPV-associated anogenital cancer. Sequences were derived from blood, sampled from a patient who underwent chemoradiotherapy. The CDR3 region has the DNA TGTGCCAGCAGCCTTCCCGGGCCCTCGAACGAGCAGTACTTC. Translated, it gives CASSLPGPSNEQYF.